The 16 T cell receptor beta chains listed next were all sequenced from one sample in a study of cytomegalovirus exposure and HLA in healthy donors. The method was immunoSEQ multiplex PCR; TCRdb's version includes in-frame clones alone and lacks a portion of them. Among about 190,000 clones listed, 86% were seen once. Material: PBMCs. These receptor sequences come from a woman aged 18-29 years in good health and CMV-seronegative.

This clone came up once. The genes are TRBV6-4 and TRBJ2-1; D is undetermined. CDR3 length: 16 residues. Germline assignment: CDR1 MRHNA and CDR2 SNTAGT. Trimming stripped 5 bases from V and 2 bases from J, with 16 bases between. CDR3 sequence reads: CASSFLSINPYNEQFF. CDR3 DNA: TGTGCCAGCAGTTTTCTAAGCATTAATCCCTACAATGAGCAGTTCTTC.

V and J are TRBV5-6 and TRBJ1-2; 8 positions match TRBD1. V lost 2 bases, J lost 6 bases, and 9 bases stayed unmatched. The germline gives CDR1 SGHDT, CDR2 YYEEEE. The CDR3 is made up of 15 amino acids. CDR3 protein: CASSFRDRRSNGYTF. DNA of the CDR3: TGTGCCAGCAGCTTCCGGGACAGGCGATCTAATGGCTACACCTTC.

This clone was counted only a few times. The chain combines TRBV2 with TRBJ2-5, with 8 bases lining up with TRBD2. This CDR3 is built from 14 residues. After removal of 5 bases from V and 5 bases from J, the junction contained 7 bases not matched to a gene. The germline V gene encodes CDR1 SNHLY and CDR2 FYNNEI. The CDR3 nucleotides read TGTGCCAGCAGTTTAGCGGGGAGATGGGAGACCCAGTACTTC. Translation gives CASSLAGRWETQYF.

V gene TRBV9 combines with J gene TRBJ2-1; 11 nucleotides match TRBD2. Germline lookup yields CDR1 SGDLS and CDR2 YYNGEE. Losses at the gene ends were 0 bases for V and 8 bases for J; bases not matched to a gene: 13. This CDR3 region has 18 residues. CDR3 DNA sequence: TGTGCCAGCAGCGTAGGGATAGCGGGGGGGCGGCTTGTTTATGAGCAGTTCTTC. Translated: CASSVGIAGGRLVYEQFF.

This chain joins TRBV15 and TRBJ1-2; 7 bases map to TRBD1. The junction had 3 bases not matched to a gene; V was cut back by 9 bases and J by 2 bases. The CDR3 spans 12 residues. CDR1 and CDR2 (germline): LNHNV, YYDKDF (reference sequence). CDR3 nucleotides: TGTGCCACGGGACAGCAAAACTATGGCTACACCTTC. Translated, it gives CATGQQNYGYTF.

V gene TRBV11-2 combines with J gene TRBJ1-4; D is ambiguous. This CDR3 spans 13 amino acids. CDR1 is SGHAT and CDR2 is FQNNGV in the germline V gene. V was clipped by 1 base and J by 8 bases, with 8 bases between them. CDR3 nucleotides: TGTGCCAGCAGCTTAGGCGCTAGGGAAAAACTGTTTTTT. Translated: CASSLGAREKLFF.

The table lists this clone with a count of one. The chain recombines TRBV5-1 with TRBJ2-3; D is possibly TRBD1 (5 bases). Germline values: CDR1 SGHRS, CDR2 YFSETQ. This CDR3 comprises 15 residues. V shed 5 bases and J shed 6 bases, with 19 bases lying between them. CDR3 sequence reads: CASRQDAPEGDTQYF. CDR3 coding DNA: TGCGCCAGCAGACAGGATGCTCCGGAAGGGGATACGCAGTATTTT.

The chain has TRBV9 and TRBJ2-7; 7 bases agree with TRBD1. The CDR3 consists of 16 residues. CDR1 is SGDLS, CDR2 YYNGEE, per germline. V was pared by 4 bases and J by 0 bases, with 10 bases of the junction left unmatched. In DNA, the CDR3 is TGTGCCAGCAGCCAAACGCCGGGACAGTTCTCCTACGAGCAGTACTTC. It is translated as CASSQTPGQFSYEQYF.

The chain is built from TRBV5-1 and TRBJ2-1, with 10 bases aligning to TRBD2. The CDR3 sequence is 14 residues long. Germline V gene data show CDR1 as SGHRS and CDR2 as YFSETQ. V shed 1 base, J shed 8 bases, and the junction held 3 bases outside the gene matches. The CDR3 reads CASSLLAGVDEQFF. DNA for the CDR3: TGCGCCAGCAGCTTGCTAGCGGGAGTCGATGAGCAGTTCTTC. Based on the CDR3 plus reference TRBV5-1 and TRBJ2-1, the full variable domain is KAGVTQTPRYLIKTRGQQVTLSCSPISGHRSVSWYQQTPGQGLQFLFEYFSETQRNKGNFPGRFSGRQFSNSRSEMNVSTLELGDSALYLCASSLLAGVDEQFFGPGTRLTVL.

The CDR3 loop is CASSDGQGAYEQYF. The DNA for the CDR3 is TGTGCCAGCAGCGACGGACAGGGGGCCTACGAGCAGTACTTC. The rearrangement joins TRBV11-3 to TRBJ2-7; 10 nucleotides agree with TRBD1. V shed 5 bases and J 2 bases; nucleotides not matched to a gene: 3. The CDR3 extends over 14 amino acids. Germline V lookup: CDR1 SGHNT, CDR2 YENEEA.

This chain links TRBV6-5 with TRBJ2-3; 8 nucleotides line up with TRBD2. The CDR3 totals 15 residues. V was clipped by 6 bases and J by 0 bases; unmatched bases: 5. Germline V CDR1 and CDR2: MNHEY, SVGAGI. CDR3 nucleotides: TGTGCCAGCAGCTTCCGGGGGGGGAGCACAGATACGCAGTATTTT. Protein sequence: CASSFRGGSTDTQYF.

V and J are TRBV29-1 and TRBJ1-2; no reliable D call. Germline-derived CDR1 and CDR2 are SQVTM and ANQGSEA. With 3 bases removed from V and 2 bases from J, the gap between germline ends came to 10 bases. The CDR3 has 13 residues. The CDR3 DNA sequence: TGCAGCGTTGATTCAACATCAAACTATGGCTACACCTTC. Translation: CSVDSTSNYGYTF.

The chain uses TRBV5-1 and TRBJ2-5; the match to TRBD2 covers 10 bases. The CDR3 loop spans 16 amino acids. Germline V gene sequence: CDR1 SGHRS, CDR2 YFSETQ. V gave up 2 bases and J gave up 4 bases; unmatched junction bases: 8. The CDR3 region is CASSLFSSGGPETQYF. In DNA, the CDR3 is TGCGCCAGCAGCTTATTCTCTAGCGGGGGTCCAGAGACCCAGTACTTC.

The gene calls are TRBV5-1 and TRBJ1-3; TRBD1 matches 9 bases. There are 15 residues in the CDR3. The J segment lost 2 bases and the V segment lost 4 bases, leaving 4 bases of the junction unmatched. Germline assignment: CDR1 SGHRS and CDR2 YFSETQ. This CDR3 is CASSLGQGTGNTIYF. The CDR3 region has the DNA TGCGCCAGCAGCCTTGGACAGGGGACTGGAAACACCATATATTTT.

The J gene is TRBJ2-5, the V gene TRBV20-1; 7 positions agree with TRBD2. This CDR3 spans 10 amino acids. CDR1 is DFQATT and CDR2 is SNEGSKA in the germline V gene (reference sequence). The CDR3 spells CRAGQETQYF. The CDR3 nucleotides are TGCAGAGCGGGGCAAGAGACCCAGTACTTC.

The CDR3 DNA reads as TGTGCCAGCGCCGGGAGGGAACTCCAAGAGACCCAGTACTTC. As protein: CASAGRELQETQYF. This sequence joins TRBV18 and TRBJ2-5, with 8 bases identical to TRBD2. The germline V gene has CDR1 KGHSH and CDR2 LQKENI. The V segment lost 8 bases and the J segment 1 base; nucleotides outside the gene matches: 6. The CDR3 has 14 residues. Full variable domain (missing parts from reference TRBV18 and TRBJ2-5): NAGVMQNPRHLVRRRGQEARLRCSPMKGHSHVYWYRQLPEEGLKFMVYLQKENIIDESGMPKERFSAEFPKEGPSILRIQQVVRGDSAAYFCASAGRELQETQYFGPGTRLLVL.